Listed here is a single T cell receptor beta chain. Its antigen is unidentified. The sample originates from a study of neoadjuvant nivolumab and ipilimumab in lung cancer. Data came from immunoSEQ multiplex PCR; TCRdb stores just in-frame clones and leaves some out. Of around 20,000 clones listed, 76% are singletons. The CDR3 has 13 amino acids. Germline-derived CDR1 and CDR2 are MNHEY and SVGAGI. V gave up 7 bases and J gave up 6 bases, with 15 bases separating them. Whole-study results and caveats: TCR receptors were sequenced in few samples.

This chain joins TRBV6-5 and TRBJ1-2; D unclear. The receptor was isolated from an adult with non-small cell lung cancer. Sequenced material: tumor tissue, taken after neoadjuvant nivolumab, alone or with ipilimumab, at or shortly before surgery. DNA of the CDR3: TGTGCCAGCAACCCCGGGGATAGAGATGGCTACACCTTC. Its protein is CASNPGDRDGYTF.